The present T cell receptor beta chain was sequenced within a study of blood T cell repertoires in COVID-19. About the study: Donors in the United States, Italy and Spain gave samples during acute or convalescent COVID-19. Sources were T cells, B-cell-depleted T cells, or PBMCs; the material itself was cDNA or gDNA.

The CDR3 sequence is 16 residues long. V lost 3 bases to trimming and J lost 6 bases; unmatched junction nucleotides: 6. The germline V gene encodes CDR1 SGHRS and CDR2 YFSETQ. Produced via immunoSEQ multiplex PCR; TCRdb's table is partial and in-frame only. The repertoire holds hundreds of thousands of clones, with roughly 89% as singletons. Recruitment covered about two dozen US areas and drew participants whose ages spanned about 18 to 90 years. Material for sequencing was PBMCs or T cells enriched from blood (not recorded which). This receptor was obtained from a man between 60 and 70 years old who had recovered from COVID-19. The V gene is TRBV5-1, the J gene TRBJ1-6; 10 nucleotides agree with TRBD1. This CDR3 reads CASSSDRTGGNSPLHF. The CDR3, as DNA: TGCGCCAGCAGCTCCGATAGGACAGGGGGTAATTCACCCCTCCACTTT.